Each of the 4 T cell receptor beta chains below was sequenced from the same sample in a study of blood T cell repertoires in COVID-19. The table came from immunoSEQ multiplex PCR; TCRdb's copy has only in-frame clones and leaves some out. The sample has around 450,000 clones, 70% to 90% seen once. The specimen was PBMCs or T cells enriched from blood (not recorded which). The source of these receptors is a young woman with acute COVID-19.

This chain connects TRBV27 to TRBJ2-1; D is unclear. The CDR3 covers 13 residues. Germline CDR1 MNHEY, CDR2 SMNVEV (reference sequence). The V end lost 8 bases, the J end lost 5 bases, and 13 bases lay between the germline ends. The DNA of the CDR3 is TGTGCCAGCGGTAGCAGTAAGAACAATGAGCAGTTCTTC. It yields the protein CASGSSKNNEQFF.

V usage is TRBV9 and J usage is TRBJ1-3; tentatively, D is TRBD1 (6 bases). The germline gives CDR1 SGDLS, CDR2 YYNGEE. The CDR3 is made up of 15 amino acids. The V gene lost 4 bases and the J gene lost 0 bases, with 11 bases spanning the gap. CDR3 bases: TGTGCCAGCAGCCAGGACAGTCTCTCTGGAAACACCATATATTTT. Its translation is CASSQDSLSGNTIYF.

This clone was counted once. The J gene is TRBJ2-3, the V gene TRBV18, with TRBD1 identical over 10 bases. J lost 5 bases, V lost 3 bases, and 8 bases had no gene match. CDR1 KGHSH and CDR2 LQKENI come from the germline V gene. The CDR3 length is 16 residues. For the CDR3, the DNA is TGTGCCAGCTCACCCCTTGGGACAGGGGTTGGAGATACGCAGTATTTT. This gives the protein CASSPLGTGVGDTQYF.

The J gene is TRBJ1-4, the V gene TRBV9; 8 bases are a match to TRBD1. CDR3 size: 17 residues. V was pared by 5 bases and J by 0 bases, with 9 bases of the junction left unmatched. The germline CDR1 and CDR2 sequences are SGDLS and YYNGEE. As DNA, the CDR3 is TGTGCCAGCAGTGCCGGGACAGGCCCCGCAACTAATGAAAAACTGTTTTTT. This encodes CASSAGTGPATNEKLFF.